The 17 T cell receptor beta chains below all came from one sample that was sequenced in a study of blood T cell repertoires in COVID-19. TCRdb's table, derived via immunoSEQ multiplex PCR, lists solely in-frame clones and lacks some. The table includes some 21,000 clones, around 73% detected once. The sequencing input was peripheral blood. These receptors originate from a human donor in a cohort sampled during active or convalescent COVID-19.

The gene calls are TRBV10-3 and TRBJ2-1; D not certain. Trimming pared 4 bases from V and 5 bases from J, leaving 6 bases between. CDR3 length: 12 amino acids. Germline assignment: CDR1 ENHRY and CDR2 SYGVKD. CDR3 region: CAISGNNNEQFF. CDR3 nucleotide sequence: TGTGCCATCAGTGGTAACAACAATGAGCAGTTCTTC.

This clone appeared once. This chain links TRBV2 with TRBJ1-5; the D is unclear. Between the trimmed V and J ends, which lost 6 bases and 0 bases, there was a span of 9 bases. This CDR3 comprises 14 residues. From germline, CDR1 is SNHLY and CDR2 FYNNEI. CDR3 region: CASSRRNSNQPQHF. Here the CDR3 DNA reads TGTGCCAGCAGCCGGAGAAATAGCAATCAGCCCCAGCATTTT.

The V gene is TRBV5-1, the J gene TRBJ1-4; D unclear. Trimming removed 4 bases at V and 4 bases at J, with 17 bases between. Per the germline V gene, CDR1 is SGHRS and CDR2 is YFSETQ. CDR3 length equals 16 residues. CDR3 in amino acids: CASSMSKTGGNEKLFF. In DNA, the CDR3 is TGCGCCAGCAGCATGTCGAAGACGGGTGGTAATGAAAAACTGTTTTTT. The full variable domain, with the rest looked up from reference TRBV5-1 and TRBJ1-4, is KAGVTQTPRYLIKTRGQQVTLSCSPISGHRSVSWYQQTPGQGLQFLFEYFSETQRNKGNFPGRFSGRQFSNSRSEMNVSTLELGDSALYLCASSMSKTGGNEKLFFGSGTQLSVL.

The V call is TRBV6-2 or TRBV6-3, the J call TRBJ2-7; TRBD1 agrees at 7 bases. The germline V gene encodes CDR1 MNHEY and CDR2 SVGEGT. The CDR3 covers 16 residues. Germline trimming cut 5 bases from V and 4 bases from J; bases unmatched to any gene: 14. The DNA for the CDR3 is TGTGCCAGCAGTAACACCAATGACAGGGTATTTTACGAGCAGTACTTC. Translated, it gives CASSNTNDRVFYEQYF.

The chain carries TRBV5-1 and TRBJ1-1, with TRBD1 identical over 9 bases. The CDR3 contains 13 residues. The V segment lost 6 bases and the J segment 1 base; nucleotides outside the gene matches: 1. In germline, CDR1 is SGHRS, CDR2 YFSETQ. CDR3 bases: TGCGCCAGCAAGGACAGGGGGAACACTGAAGCTTTCTTT. It yields the protein CASKDRGNTEAFF.

J is TRBJ1-5 and V is TRBV28, with D perhaps TRBD1 (6 bases). Germline CDR1 reads MDHEN; CDR2 reads SYDVKM. V dropped 3 bases and J dropped 7 bases, with 16 bases sitting between them. There are 15 residues in the CDR3. CDR3 in amino acids: CASSFLGAGGQPQHF. The CDR3 coding sequence is TGTGCCAGCAGTTTTCTGGGGGCCGGAGGACAGCCCCAGCATTTT.

This chain connects TRBV5-1 to TRBJ2-7; weak D call: TRBD2 (6 bases). Between the trimmed V and J ends, which lost 5 bases and 1 base, there was a span of 13 bases. Germline V gives CDR1 SGHRS, CDR2 YFSETQ. This CDR3 is built from 14 residues. The CDR3 loop is CASRRKEGSYEQYF. CDR3 DNA: TGCGCCAGCAGACGGAAGGAGGGATCCTACGAGCAGTACTTC.

The chain couples TRBV3-1 (or the pseudogene TRBV3-2) to TRBJ2-1; 9 nucleotides match TRBD2. Germline-derived CDR1 and CDR2 are LGHDT and YNNKEL (reference sequence). There are 16 residues in the CDR3. The trim removed 2 bases at V and 6 bases at J, leaving 8 bases unmatched. CDR3 in amino acids: CASSQTGLAFVNEQFF. As DNA, the CDR3 is TGTGCCAGCAGCCAAACGGGACTAGCATTCGTCAATGAGCAGTTCTTC.

The chain links TRBV2 to TRBJ2-7, with a possible D match to TRBD2 (6 bases). The germline V and J ends were trimmed by 6 bases and 0 bases, with 6 bases remaining between them. This CDR3 is built from 12 residues. CDR1 SNHLY and CDR2 FYNNEI come from the germline V gene. This chain's CDR3 is CASRRDSYEQYF. CDR3 in DNA: TGTGCCAGCAGGCGGGACTCCTACGAGCAGTACTTC.

By share of the sample, this clone is hyperexpanded (1% or more). The V call is TRBV3-1 (or the pseudogene TRBV3-2), the J call TRBJ1-2, with 12 bases fitting TRBD1. Germline loops: CDR1 LGHDT, CDR2 YNNKEL (reference sequence). The CDR3 is made up of 16 amino acids. The V segment lost 4 bases and the J segment 3 bases; nucleotides outside the gene matches: 6. This chain's CDR3 is CASSLGQGARDYGYTF. CDR3 nucleotide sequence: TGTGCCAGCAGCCTGGGACAGGGGGCGCGGGACTATGGCTACACCTTC.

The rearrangement joins TRBV5-4 to TRBJ1-2, with D unresolved. The V end lost 0 bases, the J end lost 6 bases, and 9 bases lay between the germline ends. This CDR3 spans 13 amino acids. Germline V gene sequence: CDR1 SGHNT, CDR2 YYREEE (reference sequence). In DNA, the CDR3 is TGTGCCAGCAGCTTGGGCGGAGGACATGGCTACACCTTC. This translates into CASSLGGGHGYTF.

This chain connects TRBV6-5 to TRBJ2-5, with 7 positions matching TRBD1. CDR1 and CDR2 (germline): MNHEY, SVGAGI. The junction had 8 bases not matched to a gene; V was cut back by 11 bases and J by 5 bases. The CDR3 consists of 12 residues. For the CDR3, the DNA is TGTGCCTCTACAGGGGCACGCGAGACCCAGTACTTC. Its protein is CASTGARETQYF.

This rearrangement joins TRBV3-1 (or the pseudogene TRBV3-2) to TRBJ2-1; 14 bases line up with TRBD2. Germline V gives CDR1 LGHDT, CDR2 YNNKEL (reference sequence). Unmatched junction bases numbered 13, after V lost 2 bases and J lost 4 bases. The CDR3 is 20 amino acids. In nucleotides, the CDR3 is TGTGCCAGCAGCCAACATACCGGGACTAGCGGGAGACGACTTTACAATGAGCAGTTCTTC. Protein sequence: CASSQHTGTSGRRLYNEQFF.

The chain couples TRBV27 to TRBJ2-2; maybe TRBD2 (6 bases). The CDR3 totals 17 residues. V lost 0 bases, J lost 1 base, and 12 bases lay in between. Germline V gives CDR1 MNHEY, CDR2 SMNVEV (reference sequence). This chain's CDR3 is CASSLSGLRENTGELFF. The CDR3 coding sequence is TGTGCCAGCAGTTTATCCGGATTGCGGGAGAACACCGGGGAGCTGTTTTTT.

This clone was detected only once. The chain couples TRBV7-9 to TRBJ2-3; 9 nucleotides agree with TRBD1. The germline gives CDR1 SEHNR, CDR2 FQNEAQ (reference sequence). This CDR3 has 14 amino acids. V shed 7 bases and J 2 bases; nucleotides not matched to a gene: 4. CDR3 sequence reads: CASTGTGHTDTQYF. DNA of the CDR3: TGTGCCAGCACCGGGACAGGGCACACAGATACGCAGTATTTT.

The CDR3 loop reads CASSPGLAGTLEQYF. Here the CDR3 DNA reads TGTGCCAGTAGTCCGGGACTAGCGGGAACGTTGGAGCAGTACTTC. The V call is TRBV19, the J call TRBJ2-7, with 13 bases identical to TRBD2. This CDR3 has 15 amino acids. The germline CDR1 and CDR2 sequences are LNHDA and SQIVND (reference sequence). After removal of 5 bases from V and 7 bases from J, the junction contained 8 bases not matched to a gene.

J is TRBJ2-1 and V is TRBV4-3, with 8 bases fitting TRBD2. This CDR3 contains 20 residues. Trimming at V came to 0 bases and at J to 1 base, leaving 14 bases not matched to a gene. The germline CDR1 and CDR2 sequences are LGHNA and YSLEER. DNA of the CDR3: TGCGCCAGCAGCCAAGATGTTTGGCTAGCGGGCGGTATATCCTACAATGAGCAGTTCTTC. Translated, it gives CASSQDVWLAGGISYNEQFF.